The 21 T cell receptor beta chains given below trace back to one sample, sequenced in a study of blood T cell repertoires in COVID-19. Using immunoSEQ multiplex PCR, the repertoire was profiled, and TCRdb retains in-frame clones only, with some absent. The top ten clones hold about 12% of a sample with approximately 85,000 clones, roughly four fifths of them seen once. Source material: peripheral blood. The source of these receptors is a human donor in a cohort sampled during active COVID-19.

This chain links TRBV4-1 with TRBJ1-1; weak D call: TRBD1 (5 bases). Germline assignment: CDR1 MGHRA and CDR2 YSYEKL. Between the trimmed V and J ends, which lost 1 base and 3 bases, there was a span of 18 bases. This CDR3 is built from 17 residues. The CDR3 DNA reads as TGCGCCAGCAGCCAAGTGATCCCGCCGGGGGGGTACACTGAAGCTTTCTTT. It specifies CASSQVIPPGGYTEAFF.

The rearrangement uses TRBV6-5 and TRBJ2-7; TRBD1 agrees at 7 bases. The CDR3 has 11 amino acids. V shed 8 bases and J 2 bases; nucleotides not matched to a gene: 0. Germline loops: CDR1 MNHEY, CDR2 SVGAGI. The CDR3 loop is CASGTAYEQYF. In nucleotides, the CDR3 is TGTGCCAGCGGGACAGCCTACGAGCAGTACTTC.

The chain couples TRBV11-1 to TRBJ1-6; D perhaps matches TRBD1 (6 bases). Germline V gene lookup returns CDR1 SGHAT and CDR2 FQDESV (reference sequence). The germline V and J ends were trimmed by 6 bases and 9 bases, with 12 bases remaining between them. The CDR3 is 13 amino acids. DNA of the CDR3: TGTGCCAGCAGACGAAACAGGGCTTCACCCCTCCACTTT. Amino acids: CASRRNRASPLHF.

The chain has TRBV5-4 and TRBJ2-2; D perhaps matches TRBD2 (5 bases). Germline CDR1 and CDR2: SGHNT and YYREEE (reference sequence). This CDR3 comprises 15 residues. The ends were cut back, 3 bases at V and 2 bases at J, with 11 bases in the middle. DNA for the CDR3: TGTGCCAGCAGCTCGGAGGTAGCTAACACCGGGGAGCTGTTTTTT. The encoded protein is CASSSEVANTGELFF.

The chain recombines TRBV4-3 with TRBJ2-5; D possibly corresponds to TRBD1 (6 bases). Germline loops: CDR1 LGHNA, CDR2 YSLEER. The germline V and J ends were trimmed by 5 bases and 7 bases, with 14 bases remaining between them. The CDR3 sequence is 13 residues long. CDR3 sequence: CASSDRRTGTQYF. As DNA, the CDR3 is TGCGCCAGCAGCGACAGGAGGACGGGGACCCAGTACTTC.

The rearrangement joins TRBV11-2 to TRBJ2-1; D perhaps matches TRBD2 (5 bases). The germline V gene encodes CDR1 SGHAT and CDR2 FQNNGV. The CDR3 totals 15 residues. V was shortened by 5 bases and J by 2 bases, with 13 bases between the two germline ends. This CDR3 reads CASSVGIGTYNEQFF. The CDR3, as DNA: TGTGCCAGCAGCGTAGGGATCGGGACCTACAATGAGCAGTTCTTC.

The CDR3 DNA follows: TGCGCCAGCAGCCACGACAGCGAAGGGGTCGAGCAGTACTTC. Translated, it gives CASSHDSEGVEQYF. The rearrangement joins TRBV5-1 to TRBJ2-7; tentatively, D is TRBD1 (5 bases). Deletions cut 4 bases from V and 6 bases from J, with 17 bases between. CDR1 SGHRS and CDR2 YFSETQ come from the germline V gene. The CDR3 extends over 14 amino acids. The full variable domain, its missing parts supplied by reference TRBV5-1 and TRBJ2-7, is KAGVTQTPRYLIKTRGQQVTLSCSPISGHRSVSWYQQTPGQGLQFLFEYFSETQRNKGNFPGRFSGRQFSNSRSEMNVSTLELGDSALYLCASSHDSEGVEQYFGPGTRLTVT.

The rearrangement uses TRBV30 and TRBJ1-2; 9 bases map to TRBD1. Germline trimming cut 0 bases from V and 6 bases from J; bases unmatched to any gene: 8. The V gene's germline CDR1 is GTSNPN and CDR2 SVGIG (reference sequence). This CDR3 comprises 15 residues. CDR3 sequence: CAWSVRETGGDGYTF. The DNA for the CDR3 is TGTGCCTGGAGTGTAAGGGAGACAGGGGGGGATGGCTACACCTTC.

This CDR3 is CASRSLSVGKGDEQFF. CDR3 coding DNA: TGTGCCAGCAGAAGCCTTTCGGTGGGCAAGGGGGATGAGCAGTTCTTC. The rearrangement links TRBV11-2 to TRBJ2-1, with D perhaps matching TRBD1 (6 bases). This CDR3 has 16 residues. Per the germline V gene, CDR1 is SGHAT and CDR2 is FQNNGV. V gave up 6 bases and J gave up 8 bases, with 23 bases separating them.

V usage is TRBV28 and J usage is TRBJ1-5; no reliable D call. Germline CDR1 is MDHEN and CDR2 is SYDVKM. This CDR3 comprises 19 residues. Deletions cut 2 bases from V and 5 bases from J, with 25 bases between. The CDR3 DNA follows: TGTGCCAGCAGTTTAGGCTTTTGGACCTTAGGGAGGGAAGATCAGCCCCAGCATTTT. Protein: CASSLGFWTLGREDQPQHF.

V usage is TRBV7-9 and J usage is TRBJ1-1; 7 positions agree with TRBD1. Germline lookup yields CDR1 SEHNR and CDR2 FQNEAQ (reference sequence). V gave up 4 bases and J gave up 6 bases; unmatched junction bases: 5. The length of the CDR3 is 13 residues. CDR3 region: CASSWDRPPEAFF. In DNA form, the CDR3 reads TGTGCCAGCAGCTGGGACAGACCGCCTGAAGCTTTCTTT.

The chain couples TRBV6-5 to TRBJ2-3, with 10 bases fitting TRBD2. Germline CDR1 reads MNHEY; CDR2 reads SVGAGI. Trimming at V came to 2 bases and at J to 8 bases, leaving 7 bases not matched to a gene. The CDR3 runs 15 residues. Here the CDR3 reads CASSYHWASGGTQYF. As DNA, the CDR3 is TGTGCCAGCAGTTACCATTGGGCTAGCGGGGGTACGCAGTATTTT.

The chain joins TRBV18 to TRBJ2-4; D gene uncertain. Trimming stripped 1 base from V and 4 bases from J, with 20 bases between. The germline CDR1 and CDR2 sequences are KGHSH and LQKENI. The CDR3 has 18 residues. The CDR3 here is CASSPRITEWQTKNIQYF. CDR3 DNA: TGTGCCAGCTCACCACGAATCACGGAGTGGCAAACTAAAAACATTCAGTACTTC.

In nucleotides, the CDR3 is TGCGCCAGCAGCTTGGGACAGGGGGCGGAATACGAGCAGTACTTC. Translating it yields CASSLGQGAEYEQYF. The chain carries TRBV5-1 and TRBJ2-7; TRBD1 aligns across 10 bases. The V segment lost 0 bases and the J segment 4 bases; nucleotides outside the gene matches: 4. CDR1 is SGHRS, CDR2 YFSETQ, per germline. CDR3 length: 15 residues.

In its sample, this clone was seen a few times. This rearrangement joins TRBV28 to TRBJ2-7, with 9 bases fitting TRBD1. The germline V gene encodes CDR1 MDHEN and CDR2 SYDVKM. J lost 1 base, V lost 7 bases, and 8 bases had no gene match. CDR3 length: 15 residues. The CDR3, as DNA: TGTGCCAGCACCGGAACCGGGACAGGGTCCTACGAGCAGTACTTC. This gives the protein CASTGTGTGSYEQYF.

This sequence joins TRBV2 and TRBJ2-2; D is possibly TRBD2 (5 bases). V lost 5 bases, J lost 5 bases, and 18 bases lay in between. Germline assignment: CDR1 SNHLY and CDR2 FYNNEI. This CDR3 comprises 16 residues. The DNA of the CDR3 is TGTGCCAGCAGTTACGGACGGGGAATGGGTACCGGGGAGCTGTTTTTT. This translates into CASSYGRGMGTGELFF.

The V gene is TRBV27, the J gene TRBJ2-5; TRBD1 matches at 7 bases. Germline loops: CDR1 MNHEY, CDR2 SMNVEV (reference sequence). The CDR3 extends over 13 amino acids. V gave up 3 bases and J gave up 4 bases; unmatched junction bases: 2. DNA for the CDR3: TGTGCCAGCAGTTTCTACAGGGGAGAGACCCAGTACTTC. This translates into CASSFYRGETQYF.

This chain links TRBV14 with TRBJ2-1; D is unclear. The CDR3 contains 15 residues. Germline CDR1 is SGHDN and CDR2 is FVKESK. V was clipped by 4 bases and J by 0 bases, with 10 bases between them. The CDR3 DNA sequence: TGTGCCAGCAGCCTCTGGGCTGCCTCCTACAATGAGCAGTTCTTC. Encoded protein: CASSLWAASYNEQFF.

The rearrangement uses TRBV19 and TRBJ2-7; D uncertain. CDR3 length equals 14 residues. In germline, CDR1 is LNHDA, CDR2 SQIVND (reference sequence). V was trimmed by 5 bases and J by 3 bases, leaving 14 bases between them. CDR3 loop: CASSRSSNFYEQYF. The DNA for the CDR3 is TGTGCCAGTAGTCGCAGTAGCAATTTCTACGAGCAGTACTTC.

V is TRBV5-1 and J is TRBJ2-3; the D gene is possibly TRBD2 (6 bases). The ends were cut back, 0 bases at V and 0 bases at J, with 8 bases in the middle. This CDR3 is 15 amino acids long. Germline CDR1 reads SGHRS; CDR2 reads YFSETQ. The CDR3 DNA reads as TGCGCCAGCAGCTTGGAACGGGGGAGCACAGATACGCAGTATTTT. It is translated as CASSLERGSTDTQYF.

This rearrangement joins TRBV13 to TRBJ1-2, with D perhaps matching TRBD1 (5 bases). Germline CDR1 is PRHDT and CDR2 is FYEKMQ (reference sequence). The V and J ends lost 2 bases and 5 bases respectively, with 15 bases between them. The CDR3 is 15 amino acids. CDR3 in DNA: TGTGCCAGCAGCTTAACAGGTTCTCTTACTTATGGCTACACCTTC. Protein product: CASSLTGSLTYGYTF. Full variable domain (outside the CDR3, taken from reference TRBV13 and TRBJ1-2): AAGVIQSPRHLIKEKRETATLKCYPIPRHDTVYWYQQGPGQDPQFLISFYEKMQSDKGSIPDRFSAQQFSDYHSELNMSSLELGDSALYFCASSLTGSLTYGYTFGSGTRLTVV.